This note documents a single T cell receptor beta chain sequence. The assay was immunoSEQ multiplex PCR, and TCRdb's table has in-frame clones only and misses some. The sample has roughly 120,000 clones; more than 85% are singletons. From germline, CDR1 is SGDLS and CDR2 YYNGEE. V lost 2 bases to trimming and J lost 2 bases, with 11 bases between them. The CDR3 is made up of 15 amino acids. The data stem from a study of T cell responses to AZD1222 COVID-19 vaccine. The material was peripheral blood, obtained on day 0 of AZD1222 vaccination. This rearrangement joins TRBV9 to TRBJ1-3; a possible D gene is TRBD1 (5 bases). This TCR was sampled from an adult in good health. Here the CDR3 reads CASSVGGLPGNTIYF. In nucleotides, the CDR3 is TGTGCCAGCAGCGTTGGGGGACTACCTGGAAACACCATATATTTT.